Listed here are 9 T cell receptor beta chains from one sample, sequenced in a study of blood T cells in healthy people across ages. Primed by a sample-barcoded 5' primer and a J-beta primer mix, a second PCR proceeded for 7 to 11 cycles. TCRdb re-called the 5' RACE reads through MiXCR, storing one row per CDR3 protein. The data show 650,000 to 1,000,000 distinct CDR3 sequences, about 36% seen once. Sequences were obtained from blood. These receptors were obtained from a man aged 18 to 29 in good health.

The V gene is TRBV9, the J gene TRBJ2-5, with D perhaps assigned TRBD1 or TRBD2 (5 bases each). The V end lost 4 bases, the J end lost 4 bases, and 17 bases lay between the germline ends. There are 15 residues in the CDR3. Germline V lookup: CDR1 SGDLS, CDR2 YYNGEE. DNA of the CDR3: TGTGCCAGCAGCCCCTCCGGCGCGAGGGGAGAGACCCAGTACTTC. Translation: CASSPSGARGETQYF.

The genes are TRBV29-1 and TRBJ1-4; TRBD1 agrees at 7 bases. Germline CDR1 reads SQVTM; CDR2 reads ANQGSEA. The CDR3 spans 15 residues. Unmatched junction bases numbered 15, after V lost 7 bases and J lost 7 bases. The CDR3 protein is CSATPQTGDGEKLFF. CDR3 coding DNA: TGCAGCGCCACACCCCAAACAGGGGACGGTGAAAAACTGTTTTTT.

The gene calls are TRBV5-6 and TRBJ1-1; no firm D call. From germline, CDR1 is SGHDT and CDR2 YYEEEE. The length of the CDR3 is 17 residues. The V end lost 3 bases, the J end lost 0 bases, and 18 bases lay between the germline ends. In DNA form, the CDR3 reads TGTGCCAGCAGCTATACGGGCATCCAAGATATGAACACTGAAGCTTTCTTT. This codes for CASSYTGIQDMNTEAFF.

The chain has TRBV7-9 and TRBJ2-5; the match to TRBD2 covers 14 bases. Germline CDR1 SEHNR, CDR2 FQNEAQ (reference sequence). CDR3 size: 15 residues. V trimming: 7 bases; J trimming: 11 bases; junction bases outside the gene matches: 12. The CDR3 nucleotides read TGTGCCAGCACTTCCGGGACTAGCGGGGGCCATGAGCAGTACTTC. Encoded protein: CASTSGTSGGHEQYF. Complete variable domain (other parts from reference TRBV7-9 and TRBJ2-5): DTGVSQNPRHKITKRGQNVTFRCDPISEHNRLYWYRQTLGQGPEFLTYFQNEAQLEKSRLLSDRFSAERPKGSFSTLEIQRTEQGDSAMYLCASTSGTSGGHEQYFGPGTRLLVL.

This clonotype was recorded a few times. V gene TRBV5-5 combines with J gene TRBJ1-2, with D maybe TRBD1 (6 bases). Germline lookup yields CDR1 SGHKS and CDR2 YYEKEE (reference sequence). CDR3 length: 15 residues. V was shortened by 3 bases and J by 0 bases, with 12 bases between the two germline ends. The DNA of the CDR3 is TGTGCCAGCAGCTCGGGACAAACCGCTAACTATGGCTACACCTTC. It encodes CASSSGQTANYGYTF.

This clonotype was detected once. The junction departs from the called germline gene at one end, perhaps through a read error. This CDR3 reads CTSSESDRAYGYTF. CDR3 bases: TGTACCAGCAGTGAATCCGACAGGGCCTATGGCTACACCTTC. V usage is TRBV25-1 and J usage is TRBJ1-2; 7 nucleotides line up with TRBD1. CDR1 and CDR2 from the germline V gene are MGHDK and SYGVNS. The CDR3 is made up of 14 amino acids.

Of note for this clonotype: It may be a read error: a sequence one base away is much more abundant. The chain links TRBV6-6 to TRBJ1-5; D ambiguous. The CDR3 length is 12 residues. CDR1 MNHNY and CDR2 SVGAGI come from the germline V gene (reference sequence). CDR3 sequence: CTSSYLSQPQHF. The CDR3 DNA is TGTACCAGCAGTTATCTCTCTCAGCCCCAGCATTTT.

This clonotype was seen at least ten times. This sequence joins TRBV25-1 and TRBJ2-7; D perhaps matches TRBD1 (5 bases). V was shortened by 3 bases and J by 5 bases, with 14 bases between the two germline ends. Germline lookup yields CDR1 MGHDK and CDR2 SYGVNS. There are 14 residues in the CDR3. CDR3 coding DNA: TGTGCCAGCAGTGATACCAGGGAAGCGAACGAGCAGTACTTC. Translating it yields CASSDTREANEQYF.

The rearrangement uses TRBV20-1 and TRBJ2-3; 11 nucleotides align to TRBD2. V lost 0 bases and J lost 4; bases outside the gene matches: 3. CDR1 DFQATT and CDR2 SNEGSKA come from the germline V gene (reference sequence). The CDR3 spans 15 residues. The CDR3 protein is CSARDDSGGADTQYF. The CDR3 region has the DNA TGCAGTGCTAGAGACGATAGCGGGGGGGCAGATACGCAGTATTTT.